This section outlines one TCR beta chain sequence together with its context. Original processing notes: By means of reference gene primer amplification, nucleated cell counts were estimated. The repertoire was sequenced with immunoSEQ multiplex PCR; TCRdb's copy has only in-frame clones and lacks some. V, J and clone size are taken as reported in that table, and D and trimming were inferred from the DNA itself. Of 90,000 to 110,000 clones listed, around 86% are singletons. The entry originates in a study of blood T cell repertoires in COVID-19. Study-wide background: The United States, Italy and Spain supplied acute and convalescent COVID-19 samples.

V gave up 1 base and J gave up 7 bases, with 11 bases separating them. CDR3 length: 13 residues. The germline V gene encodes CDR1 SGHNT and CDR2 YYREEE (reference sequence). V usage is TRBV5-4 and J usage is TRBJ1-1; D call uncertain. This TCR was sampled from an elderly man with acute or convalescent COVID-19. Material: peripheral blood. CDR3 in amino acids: CASSLSGIGEAFF. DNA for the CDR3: TGTGCCAGCAGCTTGTCCGGGATCGGTGAAGCTTTCTTT.